These 30 T cell receptor beta chains share one sample of origin, sequenced in a study of beta chain features in type 1 diabetes. Since all of the isolated RNA was reverse transcribed, expressed TCRB transcripts were what got sequenced. This table comes from immunoSEQ multiplex PCR, and its TCRdb copy is limited to in-frame clones, with some not included. The table lists 200,000 to 250,000 clones, around 9.9% of them singletons. The sample was central memory CD4+ T cells from blood. These receptors came from a man younger than 35 in good health.

Comments on this clone: Distinct nucleotide sequences in the sample also encode this CDR3. The rearrangement uses TRBV7-9 and TRBJ2-1; 7 positions agree with TRBD1. The CDR3 has 15 amino acids. From germline, CDR1 is SEHNR and CDR2 FQNEAQ (reference sequence). After removal of 5 bases from V and 0 bases from J, the junction contained 4 bases not matched to a gene. CDR3 DNA sequence: TGTGCCAGCAGCCCCAGGGGGAACTCCTACAATGAGCAGTTCTTC. The encoded protein is CASSPRGNSYNEQFF.

The chain is built from TRBV18 and TRBJ2-7; D ambiguous. The CDR3 extends over 14 amino acids. CDR1 and CDR2 from the germline V gene are KGHSH and LQKENI. Trimming left V 5 bases short and J 2 bases short, with 13 bases between. The CDR3 region has the DNA TGTGCCAGCTCATCGGACCCGGAAGCCTACGAGCAGTACTTC. As protein: CASSSDPEAYEQYF. Based on the CDR3 plus reference TRBV18 and TRBJ2-7, the full variable domain is NAGVMQNPRHLVRRRGQEARLRCSPMKGHSHVYWYRQLPEEGLKFMVYLQKENIIDESGMPKERFSAEFPKEGPSILRIQQVVRGDSAAYFCASSSDPEAYEQYFGPGTRLTVT.

This clone was picked up a small number of times. The chain couples TRBV5-5 to TRBJ2-3; 8 nucleotides agree with TRBD1. Germline V gene sequence: CDR1 SGHKS, CDR2 YYEKEE (reference sequence). V gave up 6 bases and J gave up 4 bases; unmatched junction bases: 10. The CDR3 runs to 15 residues. CDR3 coding DNA: TGTGCCAGCATCCTGGACAGGGCTTTGGCAGATACGCAGTATTTT. Translation gives CASILDRALADTQYF.

The chain joins TRBV5-1 to TRBJ2-5; TRBD2 agrees at 12 bases. CDR3 size: 14 residues. V lost 5 bases, J lost 4 bases, and 3 bases stayed unmatched. CDR1 and CDR2 (germline): SGHRS, YFSETQ. For the CDR3, the DNA is TGCGCCAGCAGAAGGGGACTAGCGGGAGAGACCCAGTACTTC. This encodes CASRRGLAGETQYF.

This clone has just a few counts. V and J are TRBV4-2 and TRBJ2-5; 7 bases match TRBD2. The DNA matches TRBJ2-7 better at its end, which makes the J call doubtful. CDR1 LGHNA and CDR2 YNFKEQ come from the germline V gene. The length of the CDR3 is 13 residues. CDR3 sequence reads: CASSLPGGYEQYF. The CDR3 DNA reads TGTGCCAGCAGCCTGCCCGGGGGGTACGAGCAGTACTTC.

The sample holds a few counts of this clone. For the CDR3, the DNA is TGCGCCAGCAGCCGAGGACTAGCGGGAGGCACAGATACGCAGTATTTT. Its translation: CASSRGLAGGTDTQYF. The rearrangement uses TRBV4-3 and TRBJ2-3; 13 nucleotides line up with TRBD2. The CDR3 covers 16 residues. Losses at the gene ends were 4 bases for V and 1 base for J; bases not matched to a gene: 2. Germline V lookup: CDR1 LGHNA, CDR2 YSLEER.

The DNA of the CDR3 is TGCAGTGCTAGAGGTGTGAAGGGCTACACCTTC. Amino acid sequence: CSARGVKGYTF. J is TRBJ1-2 and V is TRBV20-1; D gene uncertain. V was pared by 1 base and J by 8 bases, with 8 bases between. Germline lookup yields CDR1 DFQATT and CDR2 SNEGSKA (reference sequence). The CDR3 spans 11 residues.

The V call is TRBV6-1, the J call TRBJ2-1; D tentatively fits TRBD1 or TRBD2 (5 bases each). This CDR3 comprises 14 residues. V gave up 4 bases and J gave up 7 bases, with 14 bases separating them. Germline CDR1 reads MNHNS; CDR2 reads SASEGT. The CDR3 spells CASSVMSRENEQFF. The CDR3 DNA follows: TGTGCCAGCAGTGTGATGAGCAGGGAGAATGAGCAGTTCTTC.

Turning to this clone: In the same sample, other DNA sequences code for this CDR3. The chain uses TRBV4-2 and TRBJ2-5; D gene unclear. The CDR3 has 14 residues. The germline V gene has CDR1 LGHNA and CDR2 YNFKEQ. Trimming pared 0 bases from V and 2 bases from J, leaving 7 bases between. In DNA, the CDR3 is TGTGCCAGCAGCCAAGACCAAGGTCAAGAGACCCAGTACTTC. It encodes CASSQDQGQETQYF.

V and J are TRBV7-2 and TRBJ2-7, with unresolved D. Trimming stripped 2 bases from V and 7 bases from J, with 12 bases between. Germline CDR1 SGHTA, CDR2 FQGNSA. CDR3 size: 13 residues. CDR3 sequence reads: CASSLTGSREQYF. The CDR3, as DNA: TGTGCCAGCAGCTTAACCGGGTCTAGGGAGCAGTACTTC.

This clone was seen a few times. V usage is TRBV15 and J usage is TRBJ1-3, with D possibly matching TRBD1 (5 bases). The CDR3 is 18 amino acids. V was shortened by 1 base and J by 0 bases, with 16 bases between the two germline ends. Per the germline V gene, CDR1 is LNHNV and CDR2 is YYDKDF (reference sequence). Here the CDR3 reads CATSRVRGQGPSGNTIYF. For the CDR3, the DNA is TGTGCCACCAGCAGAGTCCGAGGGCAGGGCCCCTCTGGAAACACCATATATTTT.

This clone was observed a handful of times. The chain carries TRBV7-9 and TRBJ2-5, with 7 nucleotides matching TRBD2. The germline CDR1 and CDR2 sequences are SEHNR and FQNEAQ (reference sequence). This CDR3 has 15 amino acids. V lost 5 bases to trimming and J lost 2 bases; unmatched junction nucleotides: 8. The CDR3 loop is CASSVGAGRQETQYF. CDR3 DNA: TGTGCCAGCAGCGTTGGAGCGGGGAGACAAGAGACCCAGTACTTC.

This clone turned up a few times. This chain uses TRBV11-2 with TRBJ2-4; 8 positions match TRBD1. Germline V gene data show CDR1 as SGHAT and CDR2 as FQNNGV. The CDR3 contains 16 residues. The ends lost 5 bases at V and 8 bases at J; junction bases unmatched: 14. This CDR3 is CASSPVRTGTPYIQYF. Here the CDR3 DNA reads TGTGCCAGCAGCCCAGTGAGGACAGGGACGCCATACATTCAGTACTTC.

With respect to this clone: At one boundary the junction diverges from the germline segment, which might be a read error. The J gene is TRBJ2-5, the V gene TRBV7-2; 8 bases align to TRBD2. Per germline, CDR1 SGHTA and CDR2 FQGNSA. The CDR3 runs 13 residues. In DNA form, the CDR3 reads TGTGCCAGCAGTGTGAGGCAGGCGGGAGGTTCGGACTTC. Translated, it gives CASSVRQAGGSDF.

The chain is built from TRBV6-1 and TRBJ1-2; unclear D gene. Per germline, CDR1 MNHNS and CDR2 SASEGT. Between the trimmed V and J ends, which lost 2 bases and 4 bases, there was a span of 14 bases. The CDR3 spans 15 residues. The CDR3 loop reads CASSERFQRGYGYTF. The CDR3 DNA is TGTGCCAGCAGTGAAAGGTTCCAACGGGGCTATGGCTACACCTTC.

This clone has at least ten counts. The V gene is TRBV7-2, the J gene TRBJ1-2; D might be TRBD1 (6 bases). Germline CDR1 is SGHTA and CDR2 is FQGNSA. Between the trimmed V and J ends, which lost 3 bases and 7 bases, there was a span of 18 bases. This CDR3 region has 15 residues. The CDR3 sequence: CASSFLVTTGFGYTF. The DNA for the CDR3 is TGTGCCAGCAGCTTCCTAGTTACCACAGGGTTTGGCTACACCTTC.

The chain uses TRBV5-1 and TRBJ2-6, with D uncertain. CDR3 length: 15 amino acids. Germline V gives CDR1 SGHRS, CDR2 YFSETQ. Trimming removed 2 bases at V and 1 base at J, with 7 bases between. The CDR3 loop reads CASSLVISGANVLTF. The CDR3 DNA follows: TGCGCCAGCAGCTTAGTCATATCTGGGGCCAACGTCCTGACTTTC.

CDR3 region: CATSREVGLAFEQYF. The CDR3 nucleotides read TGTGCCACCAGCAGAGAGGTGGGGCTAGCGTTTGAGCAGTACTTC. The V and J genes are TRBV15 and TRBJ2-7, with D possibly matching TRBD2 (6 bases). The CDR3 sequence is 15 residues long. Germline V lookup: CDR1 LNHNV, CDR2 YYDKDF (reference sequence). Trimming left V 0 bases short and J 7 bases short, with 16 bases between.

This clone showed up just a few times. The chain uses TRBV5-1 and TRBJ2-7; D perhaps matches TRBD1 (6 bases). CDR1 is SGHRS and CDR2 is YFSETQ in the germline V gene. Trimming took 0 bases from V and 1 from J, leaving 17 bases between them. There are 17 residues in the CDR3. This CDR3 reads CASSLASARGPSYEQYF. The CDR3 DNA reads as TGCGCCAGCAGCTTGGCAAGCGCCAGGGGCCCGTCCTACGAGCAGTACTTC.

The chain couples TRBV30 to TRBJ1-3; 9 nucleotides line up with TRBD1. V dropped 3 bases and J dropped 3; count of bases not matched to a gene: 9. The germline V gene has CDR1 GTSNPN and CDR2 SVGIG (reference sequence). This CDR3 spans 16 amino acids. The CDR3 sequence is CAWSPGTGSFGNTIYF. CDR3 coding DNA: TGTGCCTGGAGCCCCGGGACAGGGTCGTTTGGAAACACCATATATTTT.

This sequence joins TRBV6-5 and TRBJ2-5; D possibly corresponds to TRBD1 (6 bases). The V end lost 4 bases, the J end lost 2 bases, and 17 bases lay between the germline ends. CDR1 and CDR2 (germline): MNHEY, SVGAGI. This CDR3 is built from 16 residues. The CDR3 loop reads CASSFSGQRLQETQYF. CDR3 nucleotides: TGTGCCAGCAGTTTTTCTGGACAGCGATTACAAGAGACCCAGTACTTC.

The sample holds a few counts of this clone. The chain couples TRBV14 to TRBJ2-5; 9 positions agree with TRBD2. Per the germline V gene, CDR1 is SGHDN and CDR2 is FVKESK. This CDR3 is built from 15 residues. J lost 7 bases, V lost 0 bases, and 6 bases had no gene match. The CDR3 region has the DNA TGTGCCAGCAGCCAAGAGTTAACTAGCGGGCCGACCCAGTACTTC. It yields the protein CASSQELTSGPTQYF. The full variable domain, with the rest looked up from reference TRBV14 and TRBJ2-5, is EAGVTQFPSHSVIEKGQTVTLRCDPISGHDNLYWYRRVMGKEIKFLLHFVKESKQDESGMPNNRFLAERTGGTYSTLKVQPAELEDSGVYFCASSQELTSGPTQYFGPGTRLLVL.

The chain links TRBV9 to TRBJ2-7; TRBD2 agrees at 9 bases. Trimming cost V 4 bases and J 1 base; bases outside gene matches: 9. Germline V lookup: CDR1 SGDLS, CDR2 YYNGEE. This CDR3 has 16 residues. The CDR3 reads CASSPQVSGGSYEQYF. For the CDR3, the DNA is TGTGCCAGCAGCCCCCAGGTTAGCGGGGGATCCTACGAGCAGTACTTC.

The genes are TRBV11-2 and TRBJ2-7, with 8 nucleotides matching TRBD1. The CDR3 runs 13 residues. CDR1 and CDR2 (germline): SGHAT, FQNNGV. Trimming removed 4 bases from V and 8 bases from J; junction bases left unmatched: 7. The CDR3 sequence: CASSSRDRLKQYF. As DNA, the CDR3 is TGTGCCAGCAGCTCCCGGGACAGGTTGAAGCAGTACTTC. The full variable domain, completed using reference TRBV11-2 and TRBJ2-7, is EAGVAQSPRYKIIEKRQSVAFWCNPISGHATLYWYQQILGQGPKLLIQFQNNGVVDDSQLPKDRFSAERLKGVDSTLKIQPAKLEDSAVYLCASSSRDRLKQYFGPGTRLTVT.

The V gene is TRBV7-8, the J gene TRBJ2-3; 9 positions match TRBD1. The germline V gene has CDR1 SGHVS and CDR2 FQNEAQ. CDR3 length: 17 amino acids. The ends lost 3 bases at V and 5 bases at J; junction bases unmatched: 12. In DNA form, the CDR3 reads TGTGCCAGCAGCTTTAGGCCGCCGGGACAGGGTGGAGATACGCAGTATTTT. It yields the protein CASSFRPPGQGGDTQYF. The variable domain in full, with the rest retrieved from reference TRBV7-8 and TRBJ2-3, is GAGVSQSPRYKVAKRGQDVALRCDPISGHVSLFWYQQALGQGPEFLTYFQNEAQLDKSGLPSDRFFAERPEGSVSTLKIQRTQQEDSAVYLCASSFRPPGQGGDTQYFGPGTRLTVL.

Ten or more counts support this clone. The rearrangement uses TRBV7-2 and TRBJ2-1; 8 bases are shared with TRBD1. V was pared by 6 bases and J by 6 bases, with 10 bases of the junction left unmatched. This CDR3 contains 15 residues. Germline values: CDR1 SGHTA, CDR2 FQGNSA. Here the CDR3 DNA reads TGTGCCAGCAGTTCAACCGGGACAGGTAGCAATGAGCAGTTCTTC. Its translation is CASSSTGTGSNEQFF.

The chain is built from TRBV27 and TRBJ1-5; D is perhaps TRBD1 (5 bases). With 5 bases removed from V and 7 bases from J, the gap between germline ends came to 12 bases. Germline V lookup: CDR1 MNHEY, CDR2 SMNVEV (reference sequence). The CDR3 is 13 residues long. Here the CDR3 DNA reads TGTGCCAGCAGTCCCACATGGGACCAGCCCCAGCATTTT. As protein: CASSPTWDQPQHF.

The gene calls are TRBV7-8 and TRBJ2-1; 10 positions match TRBD2. The CDR3 is 17 amino acids. The trim removed 4 bases at V and 9 bases at J, leaving 15 bases unmatched. Germline V gene data show CDR1 as SGHVS and CDR2 as FQNEAQ. CDR3 amino acids: CASSSSSGILAGTEQFF. For the CDR3, the DNA is TGTGCCAGCAGCTCGTCCAGTGGTATACTAGCGGGAACTGAGCAGTTCTTC.

There are many counts of this clone. The chain carries TRBV6-6 and TRBJ2-1; D gene ambiguous. The ends were cut back, 5 bases at V and 8 bases at J, with 10 bases in the middle. The CDR3 totals 12 residues. Germline CDR1 and CDR2: MNHNY and SVGAGI (reference sequence). CDR3 protein: CASSLRTDEQFF. In nucleotides, the CDR3 is TGTGCCAGCAGTCTTAGAACGGATGAGCAGTTCTTC.

The chain has TRBV30 and TRBJ1-5; 10 positions match TRBD1. V lost 5 bases and J lost 7; bases outside the gene matches: 8. This CDR3 comprises 14 residues. CDR1 GTSNPN and CDR2 SVGIG come from the germline V gene (reference sequence). CDR3 coding DNA: TGTGCCTGGTCCTCCGGGACAGGGGCCCAGCCCCAGCATTTT. It encodes CAWSSGTGAQPQHF. Drawing the rest from reference TRBV30 and TRBJ1-5, the complete variable domain is SQTIHQWPATLVQPVGSPLSLECTVEGTSNPNLYWYRQAAGRGLQLLFYSVGIGQISSEVPQNLSASRPQDRQFILSSKKLLLSDSGFYLCAWSSGTGAQPQHFGDGTRLSIL.